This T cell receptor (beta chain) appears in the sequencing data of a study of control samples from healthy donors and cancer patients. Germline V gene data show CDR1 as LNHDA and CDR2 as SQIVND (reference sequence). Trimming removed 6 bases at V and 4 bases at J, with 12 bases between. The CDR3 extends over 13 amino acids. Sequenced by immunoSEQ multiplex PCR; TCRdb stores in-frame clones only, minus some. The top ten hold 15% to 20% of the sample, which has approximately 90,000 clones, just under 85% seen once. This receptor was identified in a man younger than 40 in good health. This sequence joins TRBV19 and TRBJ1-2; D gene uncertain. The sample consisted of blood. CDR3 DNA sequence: TGTGCCAGTAGGAAAGACGCCTTCTATGGCTACACCTTC. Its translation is CASRKDAFYGYTF.